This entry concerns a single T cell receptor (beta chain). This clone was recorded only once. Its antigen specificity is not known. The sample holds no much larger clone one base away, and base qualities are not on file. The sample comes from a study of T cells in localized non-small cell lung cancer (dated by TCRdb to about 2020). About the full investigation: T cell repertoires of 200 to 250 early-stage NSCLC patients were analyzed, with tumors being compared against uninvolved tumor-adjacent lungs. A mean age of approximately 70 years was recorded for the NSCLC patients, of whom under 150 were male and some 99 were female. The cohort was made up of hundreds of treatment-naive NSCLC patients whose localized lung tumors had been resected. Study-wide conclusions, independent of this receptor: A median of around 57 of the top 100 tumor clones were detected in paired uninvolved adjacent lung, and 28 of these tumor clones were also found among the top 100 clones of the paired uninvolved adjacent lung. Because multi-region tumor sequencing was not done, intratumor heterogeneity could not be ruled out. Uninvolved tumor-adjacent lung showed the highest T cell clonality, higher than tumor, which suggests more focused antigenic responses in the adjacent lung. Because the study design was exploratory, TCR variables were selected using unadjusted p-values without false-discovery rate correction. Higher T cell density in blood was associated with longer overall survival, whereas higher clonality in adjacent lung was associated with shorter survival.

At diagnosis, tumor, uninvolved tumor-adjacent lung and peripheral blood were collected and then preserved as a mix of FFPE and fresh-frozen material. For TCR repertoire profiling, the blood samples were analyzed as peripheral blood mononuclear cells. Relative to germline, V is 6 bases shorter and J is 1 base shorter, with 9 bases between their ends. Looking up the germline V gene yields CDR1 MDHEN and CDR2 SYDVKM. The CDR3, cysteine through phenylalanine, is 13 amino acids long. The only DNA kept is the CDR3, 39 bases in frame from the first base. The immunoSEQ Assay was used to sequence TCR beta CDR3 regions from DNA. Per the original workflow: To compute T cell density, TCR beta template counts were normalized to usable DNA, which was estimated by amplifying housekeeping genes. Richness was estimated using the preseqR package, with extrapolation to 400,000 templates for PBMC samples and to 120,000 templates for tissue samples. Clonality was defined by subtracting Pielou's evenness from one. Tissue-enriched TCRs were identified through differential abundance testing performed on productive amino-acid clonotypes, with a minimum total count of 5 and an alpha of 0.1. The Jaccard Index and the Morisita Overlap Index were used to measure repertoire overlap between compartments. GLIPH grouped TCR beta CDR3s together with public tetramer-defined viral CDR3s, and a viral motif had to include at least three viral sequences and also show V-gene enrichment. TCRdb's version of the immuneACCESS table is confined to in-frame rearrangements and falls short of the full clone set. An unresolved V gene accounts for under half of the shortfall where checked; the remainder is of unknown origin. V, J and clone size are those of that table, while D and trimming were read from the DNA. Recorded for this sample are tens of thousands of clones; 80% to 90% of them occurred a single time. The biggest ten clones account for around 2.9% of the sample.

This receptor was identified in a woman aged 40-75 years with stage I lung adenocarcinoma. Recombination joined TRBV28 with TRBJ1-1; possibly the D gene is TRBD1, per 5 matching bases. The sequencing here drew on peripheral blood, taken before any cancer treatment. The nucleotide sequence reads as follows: TGTGCCAGCAGCCTGGGGGGGAACACTGAAGCTTTCTTT. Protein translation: CASSLGGNTEAFF.